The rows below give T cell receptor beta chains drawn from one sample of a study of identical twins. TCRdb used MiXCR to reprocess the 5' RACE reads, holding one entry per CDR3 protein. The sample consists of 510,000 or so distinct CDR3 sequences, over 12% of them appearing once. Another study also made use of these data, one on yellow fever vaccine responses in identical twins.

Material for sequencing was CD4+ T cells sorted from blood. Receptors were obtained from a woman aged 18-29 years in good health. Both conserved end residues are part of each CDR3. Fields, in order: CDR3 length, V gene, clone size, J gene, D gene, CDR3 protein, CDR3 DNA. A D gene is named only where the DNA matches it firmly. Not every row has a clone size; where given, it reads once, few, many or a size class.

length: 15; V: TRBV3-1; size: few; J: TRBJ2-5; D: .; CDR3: CASSNPGGQQETQYF; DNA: TGTGCCAGCAGCAACCCGGGCGGGCAGCAAGAGACCCAGTACTTC
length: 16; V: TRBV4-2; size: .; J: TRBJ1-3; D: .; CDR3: CASSQGIGRGENTIYF; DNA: TGTGCCAGCAGCCAAGGGATAGGCAGGGGTGAAAACACCATATATTTT
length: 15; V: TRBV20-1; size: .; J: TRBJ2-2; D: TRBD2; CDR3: CSARDGTSRVGELFF; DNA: TGCAGTGCTAGAGATGGGACTAGCCGGGTCGGGGAGCTGTTTTTT
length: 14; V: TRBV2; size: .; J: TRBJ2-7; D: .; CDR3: CASSDWAATYEQYF; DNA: TGTGCCAGCAGTGATTGGGCGGCTACCTACGAGCAGTACTTC
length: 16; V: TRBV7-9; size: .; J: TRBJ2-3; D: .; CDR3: CASSSRTSTSTDTQYF; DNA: TGTGCCAGCAGCTCCCGGACTTCGACTAGCACAGATACGCAGTATTTT
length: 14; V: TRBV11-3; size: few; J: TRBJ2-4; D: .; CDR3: CASSLGRTENIQYF; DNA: TGTGCCAGCAGTTTGGGTCGGACAGAAAACATTCAGTACTTC
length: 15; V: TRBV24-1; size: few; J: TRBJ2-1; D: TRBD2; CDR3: CATSDLAGEVDEQFF; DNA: TGTGCCACCAGTGATCTAGCGGGGGAGGTTGATGAGCAGTTCTTC
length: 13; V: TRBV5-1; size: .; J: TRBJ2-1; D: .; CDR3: CASSLGVDREQFF; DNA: TGCGCCAGCAGCTTGGGGGTCGACAGGGAGCAGTTCTTC
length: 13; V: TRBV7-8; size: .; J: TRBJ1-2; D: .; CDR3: CASSLLSVYGYTF; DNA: TGTGCCAGCAGCTTGCTCAGTGTCTATGGCTACACCTTC
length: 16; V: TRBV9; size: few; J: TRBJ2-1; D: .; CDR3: CASRAGSDRVSGEQFF; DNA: TGTGCCAGCAGGGCGGGGAGCGACAGGGTTTCTGGTGAGCAGTTCTTC